What follows is one T cell receptor (beta chain) and its context. This specimen comes from a study of T cell changes during pregnancy in multiple sclerosis. Repertoires were generated with immunoSEQ multiplex PCR, while TCRdb's copy carries only in-frame clones and drops some. The table lists fewer than 60,000 clones, roughly 95% of them singletons. The CDR3 spans 15 residues. Germline CDR1 MNHNY, CDR2 SVGAGI (reference sequence). The ends were cut back, 0 bases at V and 4 bases at J, with 12 bases in the middle. The V gene is TRBV6-6, the J gene TRBJ2-5; possibly TRBD2 for D (5 bases). Sequences were derived from CD4+ T cells from peripheral blood mononuclear cells, sampled in the third trimester of pregnancy. This TCR derives from a female donor with multiple sclerosis, enrolled in a pregnancy study. The CDR3 sequence is CASSYSGKVGETQYF. The CDR3 DNA reads as TGTGCCAGCAGTTACTCCGGGAAGGTGGGAGAGACCCAGTACTTC.